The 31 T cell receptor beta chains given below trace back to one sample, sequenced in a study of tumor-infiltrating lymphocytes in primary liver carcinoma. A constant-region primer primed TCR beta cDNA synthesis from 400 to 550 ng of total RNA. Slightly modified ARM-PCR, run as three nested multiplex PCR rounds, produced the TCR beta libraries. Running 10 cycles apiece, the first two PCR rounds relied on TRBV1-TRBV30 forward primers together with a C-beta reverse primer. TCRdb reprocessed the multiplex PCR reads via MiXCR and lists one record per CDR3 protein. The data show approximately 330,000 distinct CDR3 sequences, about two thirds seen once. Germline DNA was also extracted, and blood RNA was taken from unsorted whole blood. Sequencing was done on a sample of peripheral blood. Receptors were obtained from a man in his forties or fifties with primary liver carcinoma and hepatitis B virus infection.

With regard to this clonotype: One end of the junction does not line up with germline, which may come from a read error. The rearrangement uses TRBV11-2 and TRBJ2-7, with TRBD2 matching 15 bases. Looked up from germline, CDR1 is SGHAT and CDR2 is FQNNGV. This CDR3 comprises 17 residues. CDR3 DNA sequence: TGTGCCAGCAGCCTAAACGCCGGGACTAGCGGGAGGTACGATCAGTATTTC. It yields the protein CASSLNAGTSGRYDQYF.

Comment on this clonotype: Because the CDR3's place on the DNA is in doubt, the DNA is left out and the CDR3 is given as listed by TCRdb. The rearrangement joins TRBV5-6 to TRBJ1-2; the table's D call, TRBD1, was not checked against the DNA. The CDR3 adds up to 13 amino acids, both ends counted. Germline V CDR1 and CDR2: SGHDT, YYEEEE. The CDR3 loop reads CASSLVGTGACTF.

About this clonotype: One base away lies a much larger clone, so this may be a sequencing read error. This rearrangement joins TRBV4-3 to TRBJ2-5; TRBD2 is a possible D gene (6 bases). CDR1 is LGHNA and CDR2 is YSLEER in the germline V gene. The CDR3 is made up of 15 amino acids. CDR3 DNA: TGCGCCAGCAGCCATCGGGGACTGGATCAAGAGAACCAGTACTTC. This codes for CASSHRGLDQENQYF.

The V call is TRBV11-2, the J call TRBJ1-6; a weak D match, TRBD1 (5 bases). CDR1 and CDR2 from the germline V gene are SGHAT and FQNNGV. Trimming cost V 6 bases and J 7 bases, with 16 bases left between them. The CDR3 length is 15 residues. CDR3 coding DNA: TGTGCCAGCAGTGATCCGGGACGGGGGAATTCACCCCTCCACTTT. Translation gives CASSDPGRGNSPLHF.

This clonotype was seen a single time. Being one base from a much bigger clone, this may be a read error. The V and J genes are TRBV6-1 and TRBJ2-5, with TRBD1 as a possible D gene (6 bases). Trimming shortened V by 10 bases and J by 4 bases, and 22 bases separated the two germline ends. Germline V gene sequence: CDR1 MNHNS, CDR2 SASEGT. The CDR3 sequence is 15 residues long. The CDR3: CANRENPGQRETQYF. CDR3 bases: TGTGCCAACAGGGAGAATCCGGGACAACGAGAGACCCAGTACTTC.

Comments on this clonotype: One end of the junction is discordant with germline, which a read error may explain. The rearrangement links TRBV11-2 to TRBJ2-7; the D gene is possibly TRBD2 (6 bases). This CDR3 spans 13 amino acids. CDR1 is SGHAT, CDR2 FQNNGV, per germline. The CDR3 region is CASNFTEGYEHYF. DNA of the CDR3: TGTGCCAGCAACTTCACGGAGGGATACGAGCACTACTTC.

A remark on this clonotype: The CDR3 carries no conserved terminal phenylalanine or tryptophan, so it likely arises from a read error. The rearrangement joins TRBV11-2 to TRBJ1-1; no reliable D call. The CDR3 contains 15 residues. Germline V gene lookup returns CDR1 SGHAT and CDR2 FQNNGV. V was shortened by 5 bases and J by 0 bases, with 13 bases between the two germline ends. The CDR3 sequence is CASSLYSYLNTEAFL. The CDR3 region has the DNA TGTGCCAGCAGCCTGTACTCCTATTTGAACACTGAAGCTTTCCTT.

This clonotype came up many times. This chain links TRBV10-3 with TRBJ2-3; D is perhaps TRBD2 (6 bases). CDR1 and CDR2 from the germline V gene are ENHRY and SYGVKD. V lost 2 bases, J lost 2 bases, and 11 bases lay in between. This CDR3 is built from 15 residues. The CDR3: CAISEGGEPTDTQYF. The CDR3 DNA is TGTGCCATCAGTGAGGGCGGGGAGCCCACAGATACGCAGTATTTT.

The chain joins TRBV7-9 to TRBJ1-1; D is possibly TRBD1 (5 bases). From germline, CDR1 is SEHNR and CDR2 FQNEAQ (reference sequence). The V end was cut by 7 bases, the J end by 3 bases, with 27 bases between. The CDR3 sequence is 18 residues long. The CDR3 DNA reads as TGTGCCAGCACATCACCCCCCCCGAGACTCATGGGGGACACTGAAGCTTTCTTT. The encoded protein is CASTSPPPRLMGDTEAFF.

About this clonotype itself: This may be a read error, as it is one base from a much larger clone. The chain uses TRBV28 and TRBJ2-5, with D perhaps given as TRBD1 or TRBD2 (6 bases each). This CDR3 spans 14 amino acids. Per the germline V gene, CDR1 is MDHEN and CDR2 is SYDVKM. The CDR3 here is CASRSAGGQDTQYF. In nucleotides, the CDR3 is TGTGCCAGCAGATCCGCCGGGGGCCAAGATACCCAGTACTTC.

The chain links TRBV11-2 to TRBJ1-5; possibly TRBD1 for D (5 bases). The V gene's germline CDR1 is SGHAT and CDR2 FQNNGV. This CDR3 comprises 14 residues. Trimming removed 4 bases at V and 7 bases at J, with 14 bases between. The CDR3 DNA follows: TGTGCCAGCAGCTCGAGGCAGGGTTGGCAGCCCCAGCATTTT. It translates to CASSSRQGWQPQHF.

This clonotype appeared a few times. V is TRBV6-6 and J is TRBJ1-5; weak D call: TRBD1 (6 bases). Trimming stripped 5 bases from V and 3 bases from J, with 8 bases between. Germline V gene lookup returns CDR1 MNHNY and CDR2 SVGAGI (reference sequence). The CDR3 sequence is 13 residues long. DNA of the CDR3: TGTGCCAGCAGTCAGGGGTACAATCAGCCCCAGCATTTT. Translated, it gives CASSQGYNQPQHF.

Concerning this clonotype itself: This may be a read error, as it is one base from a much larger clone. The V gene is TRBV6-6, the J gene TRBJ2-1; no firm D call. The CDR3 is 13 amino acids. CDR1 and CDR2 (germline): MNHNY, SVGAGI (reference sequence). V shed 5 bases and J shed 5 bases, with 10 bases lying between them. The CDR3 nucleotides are TGTGCCAGCAGTGAAGCCAGAGACAATGAGCAGTTCTTC. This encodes CASSEARDNEQFF.

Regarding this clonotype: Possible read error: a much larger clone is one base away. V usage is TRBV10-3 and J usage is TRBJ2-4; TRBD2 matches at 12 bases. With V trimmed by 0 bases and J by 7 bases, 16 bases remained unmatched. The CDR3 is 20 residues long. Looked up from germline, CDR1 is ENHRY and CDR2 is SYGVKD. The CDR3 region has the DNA TGTGCCATCAGTGAGTCGCGGACTAGCGGGGTACCTCGAGCTGGCAACATTCAGTACTTC. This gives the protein CAISESRTSGVPRAGNIQYF.

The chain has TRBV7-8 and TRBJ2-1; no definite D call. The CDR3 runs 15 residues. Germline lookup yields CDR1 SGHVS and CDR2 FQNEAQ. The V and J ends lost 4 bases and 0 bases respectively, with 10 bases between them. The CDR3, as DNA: TGTGCCAGCAGCTCATGGAGAAGCTCCTACAATGAGCAGTTCTTC. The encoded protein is CASSSWRSSYNEQFF.

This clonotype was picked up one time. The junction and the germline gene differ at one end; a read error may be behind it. Here the CDR3 reads CASSLREHGNSIYF. As DNA, the CDR3 is TGTGCCAGCAGCTTGAGGGAGCATGGAAACAGCATATATTTT. This rearrangement joins TRBV5-6 to TRBJ1-3; D call uncertain. This CDR3 is 14 amino acids long. Looked up from germline, CDR1 is SGHDT and CDR2 is YYEEEE.

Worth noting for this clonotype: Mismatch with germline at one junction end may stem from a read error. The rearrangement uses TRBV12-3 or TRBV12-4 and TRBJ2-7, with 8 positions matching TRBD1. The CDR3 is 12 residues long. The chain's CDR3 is CASNVQGGEQCF. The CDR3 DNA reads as TGTGCCAGCAATGTACAGGGGGGAGAGCAGTGCTTC.

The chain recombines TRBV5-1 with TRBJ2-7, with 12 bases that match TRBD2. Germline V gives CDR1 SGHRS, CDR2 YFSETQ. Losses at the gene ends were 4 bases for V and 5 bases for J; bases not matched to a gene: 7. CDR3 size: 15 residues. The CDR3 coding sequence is TGCGCCAGCAGCAATCTAGCGGGAGGGCAGGACGAGCAGTACTTC. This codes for CASSNLAGGQDEQYF.

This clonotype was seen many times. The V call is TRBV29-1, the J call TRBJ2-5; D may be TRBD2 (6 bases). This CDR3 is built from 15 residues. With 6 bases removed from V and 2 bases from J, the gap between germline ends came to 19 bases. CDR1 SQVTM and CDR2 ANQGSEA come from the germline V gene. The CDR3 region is CSVQPRSTRQETQYF. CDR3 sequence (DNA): TGCAGCGTCCAGCCCCGTTCGACTAGACAAGAGACCCAGTACTTC.

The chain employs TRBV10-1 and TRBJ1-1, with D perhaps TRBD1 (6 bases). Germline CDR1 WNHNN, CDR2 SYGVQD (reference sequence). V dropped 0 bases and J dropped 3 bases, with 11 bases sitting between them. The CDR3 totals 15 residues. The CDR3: CASSESGAGDTEAFF. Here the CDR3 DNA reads TGCGCCAGCAGTGAGTCGGGAGCAGGGGACACTGAAGCTTTCTTT.

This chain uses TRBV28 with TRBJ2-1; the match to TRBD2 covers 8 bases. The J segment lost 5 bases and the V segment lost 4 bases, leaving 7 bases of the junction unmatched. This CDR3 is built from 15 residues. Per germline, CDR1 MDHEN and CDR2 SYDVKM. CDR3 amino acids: CASSSTSATDNEQFF. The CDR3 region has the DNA TGTGCCAGCAGTTCGACTAGCGCGACGGACAATGAGCAGTTCTTC.

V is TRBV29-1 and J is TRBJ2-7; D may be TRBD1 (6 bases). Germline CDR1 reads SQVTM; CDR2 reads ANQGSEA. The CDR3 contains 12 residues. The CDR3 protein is CSLTGTSYEQYF. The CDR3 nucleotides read TGCAGTTTAACAGGGACATCCTACGAGCAGTACTTC.

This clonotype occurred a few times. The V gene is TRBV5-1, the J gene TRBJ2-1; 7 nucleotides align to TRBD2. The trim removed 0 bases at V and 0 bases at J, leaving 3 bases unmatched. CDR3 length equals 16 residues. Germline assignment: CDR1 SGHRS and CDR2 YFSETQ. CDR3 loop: CASSLVPGGSYNEQFF. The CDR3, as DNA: TGCGCCAGCAGCTTGGTTCCGGGGGGCTCCTACAATGAGCAGTTCTTC.

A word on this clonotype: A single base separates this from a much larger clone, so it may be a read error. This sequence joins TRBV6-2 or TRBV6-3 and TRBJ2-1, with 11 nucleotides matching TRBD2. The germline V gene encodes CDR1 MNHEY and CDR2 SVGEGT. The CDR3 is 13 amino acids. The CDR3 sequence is CACSPGTSGKQFF. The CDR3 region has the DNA TGTGCCTGCAGCCCTGGGACTAGCGGCAAGCAGTTCTTC.

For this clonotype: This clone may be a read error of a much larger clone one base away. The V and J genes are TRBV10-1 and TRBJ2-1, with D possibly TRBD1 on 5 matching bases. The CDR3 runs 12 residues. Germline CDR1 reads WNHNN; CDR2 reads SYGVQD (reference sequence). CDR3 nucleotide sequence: TGCGCCAGTGGACAATCCTACAATGTGCAGTTCTTC. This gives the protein CASGQSYNVQFF.

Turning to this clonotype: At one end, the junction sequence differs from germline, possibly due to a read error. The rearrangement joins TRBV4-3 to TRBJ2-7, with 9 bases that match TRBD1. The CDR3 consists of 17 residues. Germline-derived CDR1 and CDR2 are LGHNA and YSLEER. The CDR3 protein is CANSQDSPTGGWYEQYF. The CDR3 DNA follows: TGCGCCAACAGCCAAGATTCCCCGACAGGGGGATGGTACGAGCAGTACTTC.

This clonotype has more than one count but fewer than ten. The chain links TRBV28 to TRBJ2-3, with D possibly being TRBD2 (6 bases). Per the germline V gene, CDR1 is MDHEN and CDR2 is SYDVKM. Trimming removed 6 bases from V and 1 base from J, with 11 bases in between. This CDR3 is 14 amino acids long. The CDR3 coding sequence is TGTGCCAGCAGCCTATCTAGCGGCACAGATACGCAGTATTTT. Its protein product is CASSLSSGTDTQYF.

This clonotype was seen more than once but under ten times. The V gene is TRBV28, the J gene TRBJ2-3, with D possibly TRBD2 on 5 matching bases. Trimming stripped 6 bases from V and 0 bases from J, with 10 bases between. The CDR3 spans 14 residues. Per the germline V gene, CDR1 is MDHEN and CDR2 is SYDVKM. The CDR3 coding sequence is TGTGCCAGCAGGCCCGAGGGTAGCACAGATACGCAGTATTTT. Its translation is CASRPEGSTDTQYF.

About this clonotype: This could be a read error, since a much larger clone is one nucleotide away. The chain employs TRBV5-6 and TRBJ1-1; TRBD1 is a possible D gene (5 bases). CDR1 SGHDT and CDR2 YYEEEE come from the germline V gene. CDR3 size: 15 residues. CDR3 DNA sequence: TGTGACAGCAGCTTGGGGCCGCTTAGGGACACTGAAGCTTTCTTT. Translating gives CDSSLGPLRDTEAFF.

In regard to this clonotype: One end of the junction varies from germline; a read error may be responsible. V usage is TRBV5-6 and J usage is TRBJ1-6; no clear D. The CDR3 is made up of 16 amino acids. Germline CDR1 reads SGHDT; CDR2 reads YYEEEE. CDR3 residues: CASNLALYGQNSPLHF. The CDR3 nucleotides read TGTGCCAGCAACTTGGCCCTGTACGGCCAGAATTCACCCCTCCACTTT. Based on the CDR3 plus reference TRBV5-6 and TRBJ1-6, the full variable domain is DAGVTQSPTHLIKTRGQQVTLRCSPKSGHDTVSWYQQALGQGPQFIFQYYEEEERQRGNFPDRFSGHQFPNYSSELNVNALLLGDSALYLCASNLALYGQNSPLHFGNGTRLTVT.

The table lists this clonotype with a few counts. The CDR3 DNA sequence: TGTGCCAGCAGATCAGTCGGCAGCGGGGATAGCTCCTACGAGCAGTACTTC. This sequence encodes CASRSVGSGDSSYEQYF. The chain employs TRBV6-1 and TRBJ2-7; 7 bases align to TRBD2. The CDR3 length is 17 residues. J lost 0 bases, V lost 6 bases, and 14 bases had no gene match. Germline V lookup: CDR1 MNHNS, CDR2 SASEGT.